One sample yielded the 3 T cell receptor beta chains listed below, sequenced in a study of human T cells and chemical hapten exposure. TCRdb processed the RACE reads anew with MiXCR; each CDR3 protein has one entry. The sample has more than 75,000 distinct CDR3 sequences; 10% are singletons. The time point here: patch test 2, 6 weeks after DPC sensitization. The treatment was: therapeutic diphenylcyclopropenone sensitization with weekly scalp DPC. This specimen consisted of whole blood, obtained in connection with sensitization to the hapten diphenylcyclopropenone (DPC). These receptors all stem from a woman aged 25 to 39 with alopecia areata. Some clones in this sample may be carry-over from other donors' samples.

In this sample, this clonotype turned up a few times. The chain links TRBV20-1 to TRBJ1-2; D is perhaps TRBD1 (6 bases). CDR3 length: 13 residues. The V gene lost 3 bases and the J gene lost 4 bases, with 12 bases spanning the gap. CDR1 DFQATT and CDR2 SNEGSKA come from the germline V gene (reference sequence). The CDR3 nucleotides are TGCAGTGCTAGCGGGGGCCAACCCTATGGCTACACCTTC. It specifies CSASGGQPYGYTF.

In this sample, this clonotype turned up many times. The chain couples TRBV13 to TRBJ2-7; a possible D gene is TRBD1 (6 bases). The CDR3 has 15 amino acids. V was clipped by 5 bases and J by 0 bases, with 14 bases between them. Germline-derived CDR1 and CDR2 are PRHDT and FYEKMQ (reference sequence). Here the CDR3 DNA reads TGTGCCAGCAGCCAGGACAGCTCCCGCTCCTACGAGCAGTACTTC. This gives the protein CASSQDSSRSYEQYF.

This clonotype was counted many times. CDR3 in amino acids: CASSLRTGSYEQYF. The CDR3 DNA follows: TGTGCCAGCAGTTTGCGGACAGGCTCCTACGAGCAGTACTTC. This chain connects TRBV28 to TRBJ2-7; 7 nucleotides agree with TRBD1. V shed 3 bases, J shed 0 bases, and the junction held 2 bases outside the gene matches. Germline CDR1 and CDR2: MDHEN and SYDVKM. The CDR3 consists of 14 residues.